This T cell receptor (beta chain) was observed in a study of Ad26.COV2.S vaccination and SARS-CoV-2 variants. Overall study: Administration of Ad26.COV2.S was intramuscular, either once or twice 56 days apart. General study points: Total T cell responses were possibly underestimated by TCR breadth and depth analyses. Vaccine recipients showed a spike-specific TCR breadth that was higher than in placebo recipients.

Stated treatment: roughly 19 received Ad26.COV2.S at low or high dose, single or two shots; roughly 5 received placebo; per-sample allocation not given. Samples analyzed were those drawn on day 63 after the first vaccine or placebo injection. Wuhan-strain SARS-CoV-2 spike was expressed by the Ad26 vector that made up the vaccine. The CDR3 is 14 amino acids. CDR1 SGHNT and CDR2 YYREEE come from the germline V gene (reference sequence). V gave up 4 bases and J gave up 5 bases, with 15 bases separating them. As regards this clone: The antigen is undetermined.

The data were produced by immunoSEQ multiplex PCR, yet TCRdb's version contains in-frame clones alone and is incomplete. In the table there are some 340,000 clones, about 82% of which are singletons. Sequencing used peripheral blood, obtained in a trial of Ad26.COV2.S vaccine versus placebo. The receptor's source is a person between 18 and 65 years old who received the Ad26.COV2.S COVID-19 vaccine or a placebo. The rearrangement uses TRBV5-4 and TRBJ1-2; D uncertain. The CDR3 region has the DNA TGTGCCAGCAGCCAGGATTTACAGTTATATGGCTACACCTTC. Its translation: CASSQDLQLYGYTF.